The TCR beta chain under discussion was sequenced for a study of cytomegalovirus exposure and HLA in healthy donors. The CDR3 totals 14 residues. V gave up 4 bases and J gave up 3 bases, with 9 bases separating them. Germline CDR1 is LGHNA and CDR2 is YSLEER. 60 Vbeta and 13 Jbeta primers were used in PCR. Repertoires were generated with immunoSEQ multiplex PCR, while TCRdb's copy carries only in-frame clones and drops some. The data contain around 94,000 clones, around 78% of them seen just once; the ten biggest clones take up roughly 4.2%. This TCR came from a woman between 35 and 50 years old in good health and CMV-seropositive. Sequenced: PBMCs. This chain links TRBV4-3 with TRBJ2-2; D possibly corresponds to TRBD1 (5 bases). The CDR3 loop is CASSPGAYTGELFF. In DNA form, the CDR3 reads TGCGCCAGCAGCCCTGGGGCCTACACCGGGGAGCTGTTTTTT.